This TCR beta chain was sequenced in a study of blood T cell repertoires in COVID-19. With 0 bases removed from V and 0 bases from J, the gap between germline ends came to 5 bases. The germline V gene has CDR1 SGHAT and CDR2 FQNNGV. The CDR3 is 14 residues long. This clone showed up just once. Original handling: Counts of nucleated cells, estimated from reference gene primer amplification, were obtained. Assay: immunoSEQ multiplex PCR; the TCRdb copy retains only in-frame clones and omits some. Clone size and V and J calls were adopted from that table, with D and trimming inferred from the DNA. The sample carries about 210,000 clones, almost 85% recorded once.

This sequence was found in a woman in her forties or fifties with active or convalescent COVID-19. The sample was peripheral blood. This sequence joins TRBV11-2 and TRBJ1-2; no clear D. The CDR3 is CASSLEHTNYGYTF. The CDR3 DNA reads as TGTGCCAGCAGCTTAGAACATACTAACTATGGCTACACCTTC.